The 12 T cell receptor beta chains given below trace back to one sample, sequenced in a study of monozygotic twins with inflammatory bowel disease. TCRdb re-called the 5' RACE reads; one entry per CDR3 protein, DNA not given. The sample table includes around 370,000 distinct CDR3 sequences. The sequenced material came from blood. These TCRs come from a human donor with ulcerative colitis or Crohn's disease, or a healthy co-twin of an affected twin (not recorded which).

The chain has TRBV5-1 and TRBJ1-3; TCRdb returns TRBD1, unconfirmable since there is no DNA. Germline V gene data show CDR1 as SGHRS and CDR2 as YFSETQ. The CDR3 extends over 18 amino acids. CDR3: CASSFGIRDRVLGNTIYF.

The V call is TRBV20-1, the J call TRBJ2-7; TCRdb's D gene call, TRBD1, goes unchecked for lack of DNA. The CDR3 loop spans 13 amino acids. CDR1 is DFQATT and CDR2 is SNEGSKA in the germline V gene (reference sequence). CDR3 sequence: CSASNREKYEQYF.

This sequence joins TRBV5-6 and TRBJ2-3; TCRdb's D gene call, TRBD2, goes unchecked for lack of DNA. CDR3 length: 17 residues. Germline CDR1 is SGHDT and CDR2 is YYEEEE. Here the CDR3 reads CASSPWTVGGLADTQYF.

The genes are TRBV6-6 and TRBJ1-2; TCRdb's D gene call, TRBD1, goes unchecked for lack of DNA. Germline V gene data show CDR1 as MNHNY and CDR2 as SVGAGI (reference sequence). CDR3 length equals 14 residues. Here the CDR3 reads CASSTGGTIYGYTF.

V is TRBV9 and J is TRBJ2-5; without DNA, the TCRdb call of TRBD1 cannot be checked. Per the germline V gene, CDR1 is SGDLS and CDR2 is YYNGEE. The CDR3 runs 19 residues. The CDR3 here is CASSVSYNPGGGRQETQYF. Based on the CDR3 plus reference TRBV9 and TRBJ2-5, the full variable domain is DSGVTQTPKHLITATGQRVTLRCSPRSGDLSVYWYQQSLDQGLQFLIQYYNGEERAKGNILERFSAQQFPDLHSELNLSSLELGDSALYFCASSVSYNPGGGRQETQYFGPGTRLLVL.

The chain carries TRBV12-3 or TRBV12-4 and TRBJ2-4; TCRdb's assignment of TRBD2 cannot be checked, as there is no DNA. The CDR3 is made up of 17 amino acids. The CDR3 loop reads CASSGLAGRLAKNIQYF.

This chain joins TRBV12-3 or TRBV12-4 and TRBJ2-1; TCRdb indicates TRBD1, and absent DNA this call remains unverified. This CDR3 comprises 13 residues. The CDR3 sequence is CASSLAPGQQKFF.

J is TRBJ2-7 and V is TRBV6-2 or TRBV6-3. The germline V gene has CDR1 MNHEY and CDR2 SVGEGT. This CDR3 has 12 residues. The chain's CDR3 is CASRSTDYEQYF.

The J gene is TRBJ2-3, the V gene TRBV4-2; TCRdb picks TRBD2, but there is no DNA to check that call. Looked up from germline, CDR1 is LGHNA and CDR2 is YNFKEQ. The CDR3 sequence is 17 residues long. The CDR3 loop is CASSPPGLAGGDDTQYF.

The chain has TRBV2 and TRBJ1-6; the TRBD1 assignment by TCRdb is unverifiable without DNA. From germline, CDR1 is SNHLY and CDR2 FYNNEI. There are 14 residues in the CDR3. The CDR3: CASTRGQGGSPLHF.

This chain uses TRBV7-3 with TRBJ2-2; there is no DNA to check the TCRdb D call of TRBD1. This CDR3 has 17 amino acids. From germline, CDR1 is SGHTA and CDR2 FQGTGA. CDR3 sequence reads: CASSLLSGQWNTGELFF.

The rearrangement uses TRBV6-5 and TRBJ2-3; as DNA is missing, the TRBD1 call by TCRdb cannot be tested. Germline values: CDR1 MNHEY, CDR2 SVGAGI. The CDR3 length is 17 residues. The CDR3 loop is CASSYLGQGDVTDTQYF.